Listed here are 11 T cell receptor beta chains from one sample, sequenced in a study of blood T cell repertoires in COVID-19. The assay was immunoSEQ multiplex PCR, and TCRdb's table has in-frame clones only and misses some. The sample includes fewer than 400,000 clones, roughly 89% of them seen just once. The source material was PBMCs or T cells enriched from blood (not recorded which). All receptors come from a woman aged 50 to 60 who had recovered from COVID-19.

This clone was seen more than once but under ten times. J is TRBJ1-4 and V is TRBV2; 7 nucleotides line up with TRBD1. CDR3 length: 17 residues. V dropped 2 bases and J dropped 8; count of bases not matched to a gene: 14. Germline assignment: CDR1 SNHLY and CDR2 FYNNEI. The CDR3 loop reads CASSELEGGQWEEKLFF. In DNA, the CDR3 is TGTGCCAGCAGTGAACTGGAGGGGGGACAGTGGGAAGAAAAACTGTTTTTT. The variable domain in full, with the rest retrieved from reference TRBV2 and TRBJ1-4, is EPEVTQTPSHQVTQMGQEVILRCVPISNHLYFYWYRQILGQKVEFLVSFYNNEISEKSEIFDDQFSVERPDGSNFTLKIRSTKLEDSAMYFCASSELEGGQWEEKLFFGSGTQLSVL.

The chain couples TRBV5-5 to TRBJ1-2; D ambiguous. Germline V gives CDR1 SGHKS, CDR2 YYEKEE (reference sequence). Trimming took 3 bases from V and 2 from J, leaving 17 bases between them. The CDR3 has 16 amino acids. For the CDR3, the DNA is TGTGCCAGCAGCTGGGTGGCTGGAGCCAACAACTATGGCTACACCTTC. Translating it yields CASSWVAGANNYGYTF.

The chain recombines TRBV7-2 with TRBJ2-3; 8 bases map to TRBD2. The germline V gene has CDR1 SGHTA and CDR2 FQGNSA. The J segment lost 6 bases and the V segment lost 1 base, leaving 9 bases of the junction unmatched. The CDR3 runs 16 residues. This CDR3 reads CASSLGGRGGYDTQYF. The CDR3 DNA sequence: TGTGCCAGCAGCTTAGGTGGTCGGGGGGGCTACGATACGCAGTATTTT.

CDR3 in amino acids: CASWGGESRKQPQHF. For the CDR3, the DNA is TGTGCAAGCTGGGGGGGCGAGAGTCGAAAACAGCCCCAGCATTTT. This sequence joins TRBV6-5 and TRBJ1-5; tentatively, D is TRBD1 (6 bases). This CDR3 spans 15 amino acids. CDR1 and CDR2 (germline): MNHEY, SVGAGI.

This clone was observed once. The chain recombines TRBV20-1 with TRBJ1-2, with 8 bases lining up with TRBD1. The germline V gene encodes CDR1 DFQATT and CDR2 SNEGSKA (reference sequence). The CDR3 length is 14 residues. J gave up 4 bases and V 4 bases, and 8 bases lay outside the gene matches. CDR3 sequence: CSATEQGEVYGYTF. The CDR3 DNA is TGCAGTGCTACTGAACAGGGGGAAGTCTATGGCTACACCTTC.

This clone has a single count. The gene calls are TRBV30 and TRBJ1-4; D is unresolved. The V gene lost 8 bases and the J gene lost 2 bases, with 15 bases spanning the gap. The CDR3 is made up of 14 amino acids. CDR1 GTSNPN and CDR2 SVGIG come from the germline V gene (reference sequence). Here the CDR3 reads CAQRSASTNEKLFF. Written as DNA, the CDR3 is TGTGCCCAGAGGAGCGCCTCCACTAATGAAAAACTGTTTTTT.

The gene calls are TRBV28 and TRBJ1-4; D uncertain. CDR1 and CDR2 (germline): MDHEN, SYDVKM. The CDR3 contains 15 residues. V was pared by 1 base and J by 0 bases, with 6 bases between. In nucleotides, the CDR3 is TGTGCCAGCAGTTTATCGGGAACAACTAATGAAAAACTGTTTTTT. Its translation: CASSLSGTTNEKLFF.

The V gene is TRBV7-6, the J gene TRBJ2-7, with D possibly TRBD2 on 6 matching bases. The ends were cut back, 4 bases at V and 6 bases at J, with 13 bases in the middle. CDR1 and CDR2 from the germline V gene are SGHVS and FNYEAQ. The CDR3 consists of 13 residues. The CDR3 here is CASSSPGVSEQYF. In DNA form, the CDR3 reads TGTGCCAGCAGCTCCCCGGGGGTCTCCGAGCAGTACTTC.

The rearrangement joins TRBV15 to TRBJ2-3; 9 bases align to TRBD2. CDR1 LNHNV and CDR2 YYDKDF come from the germline V gene (reference sequence). The CDR3 is 12 residues long. V shed 9 bases, J shed 7 bases, and the junction held 5 bases outside the gene matches. CDR3 coding DNA: TGTGCCACAGCGGGGGGTCGACATACGCAGTATTTT. Encoded protein: CATAGGRHTQYF.

J is TRBJ1-5 and V is TRBV4-1; 8 positions agree with TRBD1. CDR3 length equals 16 residues. The V gene's germline CDR1 is MGHRA and CDR2 YSYEKL. Losses at the gene ends were 3 bases for V and 0 bases for J; bases not matched to a gene: 4. CDR3 sequence: CASSHDRGHSNQPQHF. For the CDR3, the DNA is TGCGCCAGCAGCCACGACAGGGGCCATAGCAATCAGCCCCAGCATTTT.

V and J are TRBV7-9 and TRBJ2-3, with TRBD1 identical over 11 bases. Per the germline V gene, CDR1 is SEHNR and CDR2 is FQNEAQ (reference sequence). With V trimmed by 5 bases and J by 6 bases, 13 bases remained unmatched. The CDR3 spans 17 residues. The CDR3 sequence: CASSQPRTGGAFDTQYF. CDR3 bases: TGTGCCAGCAGCCAACCCAGGACAGGGGGCGCGTTCGATACGCAGTATTTT.